This T cell receptor beta chain was identified in a study of T cell responses to AZD1222 COVID-19 vaccine. Germline loops: CDR1 KGHDR, CDR2 SFDVKD. V was shortened by 5 bases and J by 5 bases, with 4 bases between the two germline ends. The CDR3 is 11 residues long. Overall study findings and caveats: The number of AZD1222 recipients seropositive at baseline was only 6 or 7.

As to this clone: What it binds is unknown.

The data were produced by immunoSEQ multiplex PCR, yet TCRdb's version contains in-frame clones alone and is incomplete. The sample holds about 150,000 clones, roughly 90% seen once. The sample here was peripheral blood, taken on day 0 of AZD1222 vaccination. The TCR comes from an adult in good health. V gene TRBV24-1 combines with J gene TRBJ2-3; D is undetermined. CDR3 DNA: TGTGCCACCAGTGGGCGAGATACGCAGTATTTT. Its translation: CATSGRDTQYF.